This entry features one T cell receptor (beta chain) sequence. It has no known antigen specificity. No base qualities exist here, and no much larger clone lies one base off it. The source of the sample is a study of cytomegalovirus exposure and HLA in healthy donors (dated by TCRdb to the late 2010s). Context from the whole study: An earlier analysis of approximately 640 of the donors reported about 250 Gb of sequence data and about 100 million unique TCR beta sequences from about 179 million T cells. To predict cytomegalovirus infection status, the study combined high-throughput TCR immunosequencing, statistical association of individual TCRs with disease status, and machine learning. The study aimed to test whether signatures of past pathogen exposure could be identified by cataloging public T cell receptors. The T cell repertoires of 666 subjects were profiled by immunosequencing and related to cytomegalovirus serostatus. Donor age, sex, ethnicity and CMV serostatus were collected together with the repertoire data. In the later analysis, no new phenotypic data were used to find candidate immune exposures; instead, reliance was placed on TCR beta sequences and their occurrence across donors. Genome-wide SNP genotypes for about 65% of the roughly 670 donors were used in a later genetic analysis, which treated that subset as a discovery cohort. HLA typing included class I and class II loci at four-digit resolution. Because of strong linkage in the cohort, five DR-DQ haplotypes were treated as single units for association and clustering. Along with the approximately 700-subject first cohort, a separate validation cohort of over a hundred different subjects was used. Every discovery cohort repertoire had been produced on one sequencing platform. Typing coverage differed by locus: A, B, C, DRB1 and DQB1 were typed in roughly 620-630 donors, DQA1 in about 560, DPA1 in 606, and DPB1 in around 440. Of the roughly 400 genotyped donors, 65% to 90% were placed in the genetic ancestry cluster associated with self-reported Caucasian donors. In an earlier analysis of 550 to 700 of the donors, high-throughput TCR beta sequencing was used to judge whether each TCR beta V gene segment behaved as functional or pseudogenic. Among roughly 400 genotyped donors of the cohort, an average of about 240,000 unique TCR beta nucleotide sequences were sequenced per donor, about a sixth of them non-productive. A later analysis re-examined previously published TCR beta repertoires from just over 650 donors and added high-resolution HLA genotyping to investigate patterns of TCR occurrence. About 300 gigabases of sequencing data and 78 million or so unique TCR sequences were included in an early release covering under 650 HLA-typed donors. What the authors observed across the whole study: The classifier was reported to diagnose cytomegalovirus status with high specificity and sensitivity in both the original and validation cohorts. Correlated functional status among segregating V segments might be attributable to linkage disequilibrium, but an unknown experimental factor could not be ruled out. The 87-base-pair reads could not distinguish some IMGT-functional V segments, including TRBV6-2 and TRBV6-3, so those segments were excluded. In a later analysis, some 17,000 TCR beta sequences were associated with specific HLA alleles at a false discovery rate of 0.05. A further reported finding was that TCR beta sequences accurately predicted the HLA-A and HLA-B alleles for most subjects in the first cohort. Most CMV-associated TCR beta chains appeared to be HLA-restricted in a later analysis, and the HLA associations seemed to be driven largely by CMV exposure. This cohort had only TCR beta chains sequenced, and the lack of alpha or paired-chain data limited which features could be detected. For the cohort, immune exposure information was limited to CMV serostatus. The study gave a list of under 200 TCR beta chains associated with cytomegalovirus. In an earlier analysis of roughly 560 of the donors, most TCR beta V segments were observed in productive rearrangements about 87% or about 30% of the time, broadly matching IMGT annotations. When HLA alleles, especially DR and DQ, strongly co-occurred, attributing TCR associations to individual alleles was difficult. In a later analysis, several top co-occurrence clusters were reported to appear linked to parvovirus B19, influenza, CMV and Epstein-Barr virus. Because counts were too low, about 18 rarely observed V segments, including chromosome 9 orphons, were excluded from the earlier analysis of 587 of the donors. A later analysis found that HLA-associated TCR beta chains were more clonally expanded and had lower generation probabilities than equally common non-associated chains. A later genetic analysis reported fewer N-insertions in productive TCRs among donors in an Asian-associated ancestry cluster than the roughly 700-donor mean. Roughly uniform sequencing depth across donors was assumed in presence/absence analyses, although this assumption may not hold. A later analysis found that TCR association rates varied across HLA loci, with DRB1 alleles showing the most associated TCRs and HLA-C alleles the fewest. The authors suggested that the approach could potentially be generalized to other disease states and immunological phenotypes. In a later genetic analysis, a missense DCLRE1C variant was associated with V-gene and J-gene trimming of TCR beta chains, and the association was replicated in an independent cohort. Because HLA typing was missing for some donors at each locus, association tests included only the typed subset. A cluster of highly shared sequence variants was judged likely to be a technical artifact of the sequencing pipeline. In vitro tests confirmed that a few of the cytomegalovirus-associated TCR beta chains recognize cytomegalovirus antigens. While some public TCRs were present in many individuals, most TCR sequences turned up only very rarely across donors.

The cohort was made up of about 670 healthy bone marrow donors. All cohort members were sampled while nominally healthy, although unrecorded immune exposures were likely present. The donor tested CMV seropositive and was one of the 289 seropositive cohort members. A peripheral blood sample was provided by each donor, and peripheral blood mononuclear cells were used for TCR beta sequencing. The Qiagen DNeasy Blood Extraction Kit was used to extract genomic DNA from the blood cell samples. The CDR3, cysteine through phenylalanine, is 16 amino acids long. Only CDR3 DNA remains: 48 bases, in frame from the first base. V gives up 2 bases and J gives up 0 bases, and the segment between their germline ends measures 11 bases. The germline V gene provides CDR1 MNHEY and CDR2 SVGAGI. The receptor library was made with the immunoSEQ multiplex PCR assay. A mixture of 60 forward primers for TCR Vbeta segments and 13 reverse primers for TCR Jbeta segments was used in the multiplex PCR. The CDR3 region of rearranged TCR beta genes was amplified from genomic DNA with a multiplex PCR assay. Amplified TCR beta libraries were sequenced as 87-base-pair reads on the Illumina HiSeq System. For the original study's pipeline: A later analysis tallied tens of millions of unique TCR beta chains across the 666 repertoires, and approximately 9.9 million of those chains were shared by two or more donors. Raw reads were error-corrected and collapsed into unique sequences by a nearest-neighbor algorithm in which closely related sequences were merged to remove PCR and sequencing errors. CDR3 sequences were aligned to IMGT reference sequences to assign V, D and J gene segments. For a sequence to be retained, a match of at least six nucleotides to both a V gene segment and a J gene segment was required. A rearrangement was called productive if the CDR3 had no stop codons and remained in frame with V and J, and every other rearrangement was called non-productive. Following IMGT convention, CDR3 was defined as the stretch from the second conserved V-encoded cysteine up to the conserved J-encoded phenylalanine. The earlier analysis of about 560 of the donors excluded any sequence lacking an unambiguous match to a single V gene segment. In an earlier analysis of 587 of the donors, V segments were called functional above 56.7% productive rearrangements and were called segregating when the between-donor standard deviation exceeded 5%. To diagnose cytomegalovirus status from the catalog of TCR beta chain sequences, a statistical classification framework was built. In a later analysis, TCR nucleotide sequences were compared against IMGT/GENE-DB human TR gene sequences so that V and J genes could be assigned. Using the TCRdist pipeline, a later analysis assigned CDR3 sequences along with most-parsimonious VDJ recombination scenarios. A later analysis defined each TCR beta chain by its CDR3 amino acid sequence plus V-gene family, and excluded reads lacking a unique V-gene family. To address suspected cross-contamination and a sequencing artifact, a later analysis removed around 590 highly shared, low-generation-probability nucleotide sequences. For each public chain, a later analysis derived a clonal expansion index from normalized ranks of inferred template counts within each repertoire. In a later analysis, generation probabilities were computed using a VDJ recombination model fitted to out-of-frame rearrangements, and the results were checked against IGoR. In a later analysis, hypergeometric tests were used to score TCR-TCR, TCR-HLA and TCR-CMV co-occurrence, with a repertoire-size bias correction applied to TCR pairs. False discovery rates were estimated in a later analysis by permuting HLA or CMV assignments 20 times. A later analysis grouped co-occurring TCRs with DBSCAN, adding TCRdist sequence similarity when clustering within HLA-allele-positive subsets. Repertoires with fewer than 30,000 or more than 120,000 public chains, plus five repertoires with anomalous nucleotide sharing, were excluded from co-occurrence clustering. Here the immuneACCESS table is served through TCRdb, limited to in-frame sequences with V and J called. Missing clones are a known gap in these copies; in checked studies unresolved V genes cover under half, and the rest lacks a known reason. V and J calls and clone size are those listed in that table; D and trimming were worked out from the DNA. This sample holds 150,000 to 200,000 clones; over 70% were observed only once. The ten largest clonotypes hold about 9.6% of the sample.

The V and J segments used are TRBV6-5 and TRBJ1-3, with the D gene not confidently named. The sequence was collected from a man younger than 30 in good health and CMV-seropositive. The sample taken for sequencing was PBMCs. The CDR3: CASSYRRPGSGNTIYF. The DNA sequence is as follows: TGTGCCAGCAGTTACAGGAGACCCGGCTCTGGAAACACCATATATTTT.